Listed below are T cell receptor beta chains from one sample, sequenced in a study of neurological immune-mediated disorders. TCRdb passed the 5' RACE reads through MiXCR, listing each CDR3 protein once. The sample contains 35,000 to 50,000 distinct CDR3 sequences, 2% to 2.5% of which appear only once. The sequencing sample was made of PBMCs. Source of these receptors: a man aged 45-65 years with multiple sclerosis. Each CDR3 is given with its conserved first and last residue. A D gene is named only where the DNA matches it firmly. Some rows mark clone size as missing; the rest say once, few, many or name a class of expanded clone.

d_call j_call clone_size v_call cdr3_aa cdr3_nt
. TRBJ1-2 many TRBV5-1 CASSLDGSAYGYTF TGCGCCAGCAGCTTGGATGGAAGTGCCTATGGCTACACCTTC
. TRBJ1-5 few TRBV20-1 CSATKDGRDNQPQNF TGCAGTGCCACGAAGGATGGCAGGGACAATCAGCCCCAGAATTTT
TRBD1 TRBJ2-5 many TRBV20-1 CSASQGDPRKETQYF TGCAGTGCTTCTCAGGGGGACCCCCGGAAGGAGACCCAGTACTTC
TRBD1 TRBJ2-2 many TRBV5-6 CASSSGQGGGELFF TGTGCCAGCAGCTCCGGACAGGGCGGCGGGGAGCTGTTTTTT
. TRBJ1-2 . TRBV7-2 CASSLDNGNYGYTF TGTGCCAGCAGCTTAGACAACGGAAACTATGGCTACACCTTC
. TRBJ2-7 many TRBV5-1 CASSGGTSAYEQYF TGCGCCAGCAGCGGGGGGACATCGGCCTACGAGCAGTACTTC
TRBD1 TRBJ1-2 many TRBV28 CASTRQGLGYGYTF TGTGCCAGCACGAGACAGGGTCTAGGCTATGGCTACACCTTC
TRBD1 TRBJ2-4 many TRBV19 CASNQPGQGNIQYF TGTGCCAGTAACCAACCGGGACAGGGAAACATTCAGTACTTC
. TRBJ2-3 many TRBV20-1 CSARGPIDSTDTQYF TGCAGTGCTAGAGGTCCAATCGACAGCACAGATACGCAGTATTTT
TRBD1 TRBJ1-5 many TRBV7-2 CASSLATGGDQPQHF TGTGCCAGCAGCTTAGCGACAGGGGGGGATCAGCCCCAGCATTTT